The text below deals with one T cell receptor beta chain. The data are from a study of blood T cell repertoires in COVID-19. Trimming cost V 6 bases and J 5 bases, with 13 bases left between them. The V gene's germline CDR1 is MNHNY and CDR2 SVGAGI (reference sequence). CDR3 length: 13 residues. The authors' processing: Estimation of nucleated cell counts relied on the amplification of reference gene primers. This table comes from immunoSEQ multiplex PCR, and its TCRdb copy is limited to in-frame clones, with some not included. V and J calls and clone size are given by that table; D and trimming were obtained from the DNA. Of roughly 240,000 clones listed, roughly 80% are singletons.

Sequencing input: peripheral blood. The receptor was isolated from a woman aged 70-85 years with acute or convalescent COVID-19. V gene TRBV6-6 combines with J gene TRBJ1-2, with D possibly TRBD1 on 6 matching bases. The CDR3 region is CASSPGTSYGYTF. CDR3 coding DNA: TGTGCCAGCAGCCCCGGGACATCGTATGGCTACACCTTC.